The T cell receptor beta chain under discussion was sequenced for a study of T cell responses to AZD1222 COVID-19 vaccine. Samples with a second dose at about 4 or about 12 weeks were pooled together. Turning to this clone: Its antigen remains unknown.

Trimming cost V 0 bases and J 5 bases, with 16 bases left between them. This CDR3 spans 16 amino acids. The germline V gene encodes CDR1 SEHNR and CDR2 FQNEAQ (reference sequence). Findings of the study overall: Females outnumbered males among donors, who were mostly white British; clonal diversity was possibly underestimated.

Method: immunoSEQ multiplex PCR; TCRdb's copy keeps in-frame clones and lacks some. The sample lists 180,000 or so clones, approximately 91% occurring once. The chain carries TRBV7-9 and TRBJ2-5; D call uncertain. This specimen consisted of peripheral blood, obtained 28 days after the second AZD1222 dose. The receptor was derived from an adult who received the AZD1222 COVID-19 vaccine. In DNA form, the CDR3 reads TGTGCCAGCAGCTTAGCGCTCCTAACAGTGAGGGAGACCCAGTACTTC. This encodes CASSLALLTVRETQYF. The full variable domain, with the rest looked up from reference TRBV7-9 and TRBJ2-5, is DTGVSQNPRHKITKRGQNVTFRCDPISEHNRLYWYRQTLGQGPEFLTYFQNEAQLEKSRLLSDRFSAERPKGSFSTLEIQRTEQGDSAMYLCASSLALLTVRETQYFGPGTRLLVL.